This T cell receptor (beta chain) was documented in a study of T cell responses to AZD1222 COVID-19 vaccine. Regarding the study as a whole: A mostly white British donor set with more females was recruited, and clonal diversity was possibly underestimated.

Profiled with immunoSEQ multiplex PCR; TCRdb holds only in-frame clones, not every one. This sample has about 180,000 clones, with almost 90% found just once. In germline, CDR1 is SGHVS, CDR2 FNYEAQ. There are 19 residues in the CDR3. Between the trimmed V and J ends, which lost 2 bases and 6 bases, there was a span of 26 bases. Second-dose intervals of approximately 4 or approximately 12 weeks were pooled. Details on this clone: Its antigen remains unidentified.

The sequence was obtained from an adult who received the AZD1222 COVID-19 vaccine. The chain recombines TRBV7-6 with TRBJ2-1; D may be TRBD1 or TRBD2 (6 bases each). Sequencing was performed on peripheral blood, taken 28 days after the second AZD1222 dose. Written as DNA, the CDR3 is TGTGCCAGCAGCTTAAGTTCGGCGGTGGGGGGCCTGAAGGGCAATGAGCAGTTCTTC. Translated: CASSLSSAVGGLKGNEQFF.